The following is a T cell receptor (beta chain) sequence with its context. Specified time point: cycle 4 day 1 (C4D1), after around six weeks of nivolumab. In every patient, relapse followed autologous stem cell transplantation, while exposure to brentuximab vedotin differed. This sample is drawn from a study of PD-1 blockade in classical Hodgkin lymphoma. Measured with immunoSEQ multiplex PCR; TCRdb has only the in-frame clones, and not every one. The top ten hold about a fifth of the sample, which has some 22,000 clones, about 70% seen once. The clonotype originates from a human donor with classical Hodgkin lymphoma. Sequencing was performed on peripheral blood mononuclear cells (PBMCs), taken before the fourth cycle of nivolumab.

The CDR3: CASSSTGNSYEQYF. Here the CDR3 DNA reads TGTGCCAGTAGTTCTACGGGAAACTCCTACGAGCAGTACTTC. The chain joins TRBV19 to TRBJ2-7, with a possible D match to TRBD2 (5 bases). The CDR3 spans 14 residues. Germline-derived CDR1 and CDR2 are LNHDA and SQIVND (reference sequence). V was shortened by 5 bases and J by 0 bases, with 11 bases between the two germline ends.